These 21 T cell receptor beta chains came from one sample sequenced in a study of cytomegalovirus exposure and HLA in healthy donors. Primers included in the PCR were 60 Vbeta and 13 Jbeta primers. Some clones are missing from TCRdb's copy, which holds only in-frame ones; the method was immunoSEQ multiplex PCR. The sample records under 150,000 clones, 70% to 80% being singletons. The sample comprised PBMCs. The source is a female donor in good health and CMV-seropositive.

The rearrangement uses TRBV11-2 and TRBJ1-3; D ambiguous. V was cut by 2 bases and J by 2 bases, with 10 bases left in between. The CDR3 runs 15 residues. Germline V gene lookup returns CDR1 SGHAT and CDR2 FQNNGV. DNA of the CDR3: TGTGCCAGCAGCTTATACGGGGAGACTGGAAACACCATATATTTT. Its translation is CASSLYGETGNTIYF.

This clone was counted between two and nine times. The chain couples TRBV27 to TRBJ2-5; TRBD1 aligns across 8 bases. The CDR3 loop spans 15 amino acids. Germline assignment: CDR1 MNHEY and CDR2 SMNVEV (reference sequence). The V segment lost 2 bases and the J segment 9 bases; nucleotides outside the gene matches: 11. In DNA, the CDR3 is TGTGCCAGCAGTTTAGGGAGACAGGGGACGTGGCCCCAGTACTTC. This sequence encodes CASSLGRQGTWPQYF.

The V and J genes are TRBV5-1 and TRBJ2-1; TRBD2 agrees at 10 bases. Unmatched junction bases numbered 6, after V lost 1 base and J lost 5 bases. The CDR3 runs to 16 residues. Germline V gives CDR1 SGHRS, CDR2 YFSETQ. CDR3 DNA sequence: TGCGCCAGCAGCTTGATGGCTAGCGGGAGCCACAATGAGCAGTTCTTC. Translation gives CASSLMASGSHNEQFF.

This clone has a handful of counts. J is TRBJ2-3 and V is TRBV15; 12 positions match TRBD2. The CDR3 extends over 17 amino acids. Unmatched junction bases numbered 7, after V lost 2 bases and J lost 4 bases. The germline CDR1 and CDR2 sequences are LNHNV and YYDKDF (reference sequence). The CDR3 spells CATSRPRLAGESDTQYF. The CDR3 DNA sequence: TGTGCCACCAGCAGACCTAGACTAGCGGGGGAGTCAGATACGCAGTATTTT.

This clone has more than one count but fewer than ten. The chain employs TRBV5-5 and TRBJ1-1; TRBD1 is a possible D gene (6 bases). This CDR3 spans 16 amino acids. V was pared by 4 bases and J by 2 bases, with 18 bases between. Looked up from germline, CDR1 is SGHKS and CDR2 is YYEKEE (reference sequence). CDR3 sequence: CASSPSRQVLNTEAFF. The CDR3, as DNA: TGTGCCAGCAGCCCGAGCCGACAGGTTCTCAACACTGAAGCTTTCTTT.

V and J are TRBV6-1 and TRBJ2-7, with 11 bases matching TRBD1. J was trimmed by 1 base and V by 4 bases; bases with no gene match: 3. Germline V CDR1 and CDR2: MNHNS, SASEGT. CDR3 length: 15 residues. CDR3 bases: TGTGCCAGCAGTGGGTGGGACAGGGGGTCCTACGAGCAGTACTTC. Its protein product is CASSGWDRGSYEQYF.

There are a few counts of this clone. This chain uses TRBV5-1 with TRBJ1-2, with a possible D match to TRBD1 (6 bases). Germline V CDR1 and CDR2: SGHRS, YFSETQ. V was shortened by 4 bases and J by 4 bases, with 11 bases between the two germline ends. The CDR3 length is 13 residues. The CDR3 loop reads CASSPRDTYGYTF. CDR3 in DNA: TGCGCCAGCAGCCCCCGGGACACCTATGGCTACACCTTC. Drawing the rest from reference TRBV5-1 and TRBJ1-2, the complete variable domain is KAGVTQTPRYLIKTRGQQVTLSCSPISGHRSVSWYQQTPGQGLQFLFEYFSETQRNKGNFPGRFSGRQFSNSRSEMNVSTLELGDSALYLCASSPRDTYGYTFGSGTRLTVV.

The chain has TRBV5-1 and TRBJ2-7; 7 bases are shared with TRBD1. The germline V gene has CDR1 SGHRS and CDR2 YFSETQ. The trim removed 0 bases at V and 7 bases at J, leaving 7 bases unmatched. This CDR3 comprises 14 residues. The CDR3 protein is CASSLGQGRREQYF. The CDR3 DNA reads TGCGCCAGCAGCTTGGGACAGGGCCGTCGGGAGCAGTACTTC.

V usage is TRBV29-1 and J usage is TRBJ2-3; 8 nucleotides agree with TRBD2. This CDR3 spans 14 amino acids. The V gene's germline CDR1 is SQVTM and CDR2 ANQGSEA. The V segment lost 8 bases and the J segment 1 base; nucleotides outside the gene matches: 8. The CDR3 sequence: CSITNGGGTDTQYF. CDR3 nucleotide sequence: TGCAGCATCACGAACGGGGGGGGCACAGATACGCAGTATTTT.

In its sample, this clone was seen once. The chain employs TRBV11-2 and TRBJ1-3; D is unresolved. Trimming removed 5 bases at V and 4 bases at J, with 12 bases between. The CDR3 has 14 amino acids. CDR1 and CDR2 from the germline V gene are SGHAT and FQNNGV. The CDR3 protein is CASSLAGIGNTIYF. CDR3 bases: TGTGCCAGCAGCCTAGCGGGGATAGGAAACACCATATATTTT.

V is TRBV7-2 and J is TRBJ1-4; 11 nucleotides match TRBD1. With 3 bases clipped from V and 8 bases from J, the junction kept 8 bases outside the gene matches. CDR1 is SGHTA, CDR2 FQGNSA, per germline. CDR3 length: 16 amino acids. DNA for the CDR3: TGTGCCAGCAGCTTCTTTCCGGGACAGGGGGGAGAAAAACTGTTTTTT. Translating it yields CASSFFPGQGGEKLFF. Based on the CDR3 plus reference TRBV7-2 and TRBJ1-4, the full variable domain is GAGVSQSPSNKVTEKGKDVELRCDPISGHTALYWYRQSLGQGLEFLIYFQGNSAPDKSGLPSDRFSAERTGGSVSTLTIQRTQQEDSAVYLCASSFFPGQGGEKLFFGSGTQLSVL.

The chain links TRBV11-2 to TRBJ2-7, with a tentative D call TRBD2 (6 bases). CDR1 and CDR2 (germline): SGHAT, FQNNGV. The CDR3 has 13 residues. Trimming cost V 5 bases and J 7 bases, with 15 bases left between them. The CDR3 DNA sequence: TGTGCCAGCAGCCCTAACCGGGACTGGGAGCAGTACTTC. It codes for CASSPNRDWEQYF.

This chain uses TRBV27 with TRBJ2-2; D is possibly TRBD2 (6 bases). Germline V CDR1 and CDR2: MNHEY, SMNVEV (reference sequence). V dropped 7 bases and J dropped 7 bases, with 22 bases sitting between them. CDR3 length: 16 amino acids. The CDR3 sequence is CASKEPYGSPSGELFF. The CDR3 nucleotides read TGTGCCAGCAAGGAACCCTACGGGAGCCCTAGCGGGGAGCTGTTTTTT.

This sequence joins TRBV7-3 and TRBJ1-1; perhaps TRBD1 as D (5 bases). This CDR3 has 14 amino acids. Germline values: CDR1 SGHTA, CDR2 FQGTGA. The V end lost 1 base, the J end lost 8 bases, and 14 bases lay between the germline ends. CDR3 sequence: CASSLMPAGNEAFF. The CDR3 DNA reads TGTGCCAGCAGCTTAATGCCGGCAGGGAACGAAGCTTTCTTT.

This clone was found a few times. The CDR3 here is CASSVGGDYSGNTIYF. CDR3 bases: TGTGCCAGCAGCGTAGGCGGTGACTACTCTGGAAACACCATATATTTT. This chain uses TRBV9 with TRBJ1-3; no reliable D call. CDR3 length: 16 amino acids. CDR1 is SGDLS and CDR2 is YYNGEE in the germline V gene. Trimming pared 0 bases from V and 0 bases from J, leaving 10 bases between.

This clone is a singleton in its sample. V usage is TRBV10-1 and J usage is TRBJ1-1; 7 bases map to TRBD1. V lost 3 bases and J lost 4; bases outside the gene matches: 8. This CDR3 is 15 amino acids long. The germline V gene encodes CDR1 WNHNN and CDR2 SYGVQD (reference sequence). The CDR3 coding sequence is TGCGCCAGCAGTGATGCAGGGGGTTCGGGCACTGAAGCTTTCTTT. This codes for CASSDAGGSGTEAFF.

This chain connects TRBV5-1 to TRBJ2-1; weak D call: TRBD2 (5 bases). Germline CDR1 SGHRS, CDR2 YFSETQ. The CDR3 covers 14 residues. V was shortened by 1 base and J by 5 bases, with 10 bases between the two germline ends. The DNA of the CDR3 is TGCGCCAGCAGCTTGCAGGCTAGCAACAATGAGCAGTTCTTC. Its protein is CASSLQASNNEQFF. Based on the CDR3 plus reference TRBV5-1 and TRBJ2-1, the full variable domain is KAGVTQTPRYLIKTRGQQVTLSCSPISGHRSVSWYQQTPGQGLQFLFEYFSETQRNKGNFPGRFSGRQFSNSRSEMNVSTLELGDSALYLCASSLQASNNEQFFGPGTRLTVL.

The rearrangement joins TRBV28 to TRBJ1-1; a possible D gene is TRBD1 (5 bases). The germline V gene encodes CDR1 MDHEN and CDR2 SYDVKM. This CDR3 has 13 amino acids. Trimming cost V 6 bases and J 1 base, with 9 bases left between them. Here the CDR3 DNA reads TGTGCCAGCAGCCTCACAGGGAACACTGAAGCTTTCTTT. It encodes CASSLTGNTEAFF.

This chain uses TRBV6-1 with TRBJ1-1; D is uncertain. Between the trimmed V and J ends, which lost 4 bases and 5 bases, there was a span of 14 bases. The CDR3 length is 14 residues. Germline-derived CDR1 and CDR2 are MNHNS and SASEGT. The DNA for the CDR3 is TGTGCCAGCAGTGGTCCGGGATCGAGTACTGAAGCTTTCTTT. It codes for CASSGPGSSTEAFF.

The rearrangement uses TRBV4-1 and TRBJ2-6; TRBD2 agrees at 7 bases. The V segment lost 6 bases and the J segment 4 bases; nucleotides outside the gene matches: 6. CDR1 and CDR2 from the germline V gene are MGHRA and YSYEKL. The length of the CDR3 is 15 residues. CDR3 residues: CASSPTGRGANVLTF. The CDR3 DNA reads as TGCGCCAGCAGTCCCACCGGGAGGGGGGCCAACGTCCTGACTTTC.

This chain links TRBV9 with TRBJ2-3, with D unclear. V lost 1 base and J 1 base, leaving 7 bases between the germline ends. The CDR3 has 14 amino acids. Germline V CDR1 and CDR2: SGDLS, YYNGEE. The chain's CDR3 is CASSVLGGTDTQYF. The CDR3, as DNA: TGTGCCAGCAGCGTACTAGGCGGCACAGATACGCAGTATTTT.